This T cell receptor beta chain was identified in a study of shared clonotypes between healthy human individuals. Study-level information: CD4 naive and CD4 memory each took three plates per donor, while CD8 naive took two and CD8 memory one.

Profiled with immunoSEQ multiplex PCR; TCRdb holds only in-frame clones, not every one. In the table there are approximately 1,000,000 clones, 60% to 80% of which are singletons. V was pared by 2 bases and J by 0 bases, with 10 bases between. Germline lookup yields CDR1 SGHDT and CDR2 YYEEEE. This CDR3 spans 15 amino acids. The study drew all its donors from Caucasian adults living in Nashville, Tennessee. Regarding the study as a whole: Donor clonotype sharing was expected to depend on sequencing depth. It was the non-shared clonotypes that had lower generation probabilities than clonotypes shared by all four donors.

In the case of this clone: Its matching antigen is unknown.

The rearrangement uses TRBV5-6 and TRBJ2-3, with D uncertain. The receptor's source is a man aged 18-30 years in good health. Some clones in this sample may be carry-over from other donors' samples. The specimen was memory CD4+ T cells from PBMCs. Described subset: CD45RA-negative fraction. This chain's CDR3 is CASSFRQASTDTQYF. The DNA of the CDR3 is TGTGCCAGCAGCTTCCGCCAGGCTAGCACAGATACGCAGTATTTT. Based on the CDR3 plus reference TRBV5-6 and TRBJ2-3, the full variable domain is DAGVTQSPTHLIKTRGQQVTLRCSPKSGHDTVSWYQQALGQGPQFIFQYYEEEERQRGNFPDRFSGHQFPNYSSELNVNALLLGDSALYLCASSFRQASTDTQYFGPGTRLTVL.